A selection of T cell receptor beta chains follows, all from one sample in a study of blood T cell repertoires in COVID-19. Using immunoSEQ multiplex PCR, the repertoire was profiled, and TCRdb retains in-frame clones only, with some absent. The sample includes approximately 54,000 clones, 85% to 95% of them seen just once. Sequencing used peripheral blood. These receptors were taken from a man aged 50-59 years with acute or convalescent COVID-19. Both conserved end residues are part of each CDR3. Fields, in order: CDR3 length, D gene, V gene, J gene, clone size, CDR3 DNA, CDR3 protein. A D gene is named only where the DNA matches it firmly. Only some rows state a clone size, as once, few, many or a class for expanded clones.

len: 13; d_gene: NA; v_gene: TRBV27; j_gene: TRBJ2-1; abundance: NA; CDR3nt: TGTGCCAGCACCCGATCGGGGGTTTTTGAGCAGTTCTTC; CDR3aa: CASTRSGVFEQFF
len: 15; d_gene: TRBD2; v_gene: TRBV27; j_gene: TRBJ2-2; abundance: NA; CDR3nt: TGTGCCAGCAGCCGCCCTAGCGGGAGGATCGGGGAGCTGTTTTTT; CDR3aa: CASSRPSGRIGELFF
len: 15; d_gene: TRBD2; v_gene: TRBV5-1; j_gene: TRBJ2-7; abundance: NA; CDR3nt: TGCGCCAGCAGCTTGGGGAGCGGGAGTATTGACGAGCAGTACTTC; CDR3aa: CASSLGSGSIDEQYF
len: 13; d_gene: NA; v_gene: TRBV5-1; j_gene: TRBJ1-1; abundance: once; CDR3nt: TGCGCCAGCAGGACGCCCTCAGGCTCTGAAGCTTTCTTT; CDR3aa: CASRTPSGSEAFF
len: 15; d_gene: TRBD1; v_gene: TRBV19; j_gene: TRBJ2-3; abundance: NA; CDR3nt: TGTGCCAGTAGCACACTCGGGACAGGGGGCAGTGCGCAGTATTTT; CDR3aa: CASSTLGTGGSAQYF
len: 14; d_gene: TRBD1; v_gene: TRBV5-4; j_gene: TRBJ1-1; abundance: NA; CDR3nt: TGTGCCAGCAGCTTCGACAGGGGTTTAACTGAAGCTTTCTTT; CDR3aa: CASSFDRGLTEAFF
len: 14; d_gene: TRBD1; v_gene: TRBV5-1; j_gene: TRBJ2-5; abundance: NA; CDR3nt: TGCGCCAGCAGCCTGGGACAGGCCCAAGAGACCCAGTACTTC; CDR3aa: CASSLGQAQETQYF
len: 11; d_gene: NA; v_gene: TRBV4-1; j_gene: TRBJ2-7; abundance: NA; CDR3nt: TGCGCCAGCAGCCAATACGGCGAGCAGTACTTC; CDR3aa: CASSQYGEQYF
len: 13; d_gene: NA; v_gene: TRBV6-2/TRBV6-3; j_gene: TRBJ1-6; abundance: few; CDR3nt: TGTGCCAGCAGTTACCCGAGCAATTCACCCCTCCACTTT; CDR3aa: CASSYPSNSPLHF
len: 12; d_gene: NA; v_gene: TRBV19; j_gene: TRBJ2-5; abundance: NA; CDR3nt: TGTGCCAGTAGTAGGCGCGGGGAGACCCAGTACTTC; CDR3aa: CASSRRGETQYF
len: 13; d_gene: NA; v_gene: TRBV2; j_gene: TRBJ2-3; abundance: NA; CDR3nt: TGTGCCAGCAGTGCCCTATTCACAGATACGCAGTATTTT; CDR3aa: CASSALFTDTQYF
len: 15; d_gene: NA; v_gene: TRBV9; j_gene: TRBJ1-3; abundance: NA; CDR3nt: TGTGCCAGCAGCGCGCAGGGCACCTCTGGAAACACCATATATTTT; CDR3aa: CASSAQGTSGNTIYF
len: 16; d_gene: TRBD1; v_gene: TRBV7-9; j_gene: TRBJ2-1; abundance: NA; CDR3nt: TGTGCCAGCAGCAGCTCTGGGGGACAGGGCAACAATGAGCAGTTCTTC; CDR3aa: CASSSSGGQGNNEQFF
len: 13; d_gene: NA; v_gene: TRBV24-1; j_gene: TRBJ2-7; abundance: few; CDR3nt: TGTGCCACCAGTGAAGGGGCAACCTACGAGCAGTACTTC; CDR3aa: CATSEGATYEQYF